This TCR beta chain was documented in a study of cytomegalovirus exposure and HLA in healthy donors. As for the study in general: About 80 million unique TCRs from HLA-typed donors made up an early data release.

Notes on this clone: The target antigen is unknown.

Both 60 Vbeta primers and 13 Jbeta primers went into the PCR. Repertoires were generated with immunoSEQ multiplex PCR, while TCRdb's copy carries only in-frame clones and drops some. Of 150,000 to 200,000 clones listed, over 70% are singletons. The germline V and J ends were trimmed by 4 bases and 8 bases, with 20 bases remaining between them. The CDR3 has 15 amino acids. Germline CDR1 and CDR2: MNHEY and SVGAGI. Study results and caveats: In vitro, three CMV-associated chains proved specific for CMV antigens. CMV serostatus alone was available as immune exposure information. Earlier analysis looked at TCR beta V segments, and most were productive about 90% or about 30% of the time.

J is TRBJ1-2 and V is TRBV6-5; TRBD1 is a possible D gene (5 bases). The TCR comes from a middle-aged man in good health and CMV-seropositive. The specimen sequenced was PBMCs. The CDR3 DNA reads as TGTGCCAGCAGTTCGTGGGGGGGGATAACCGGGGGCTACACCTTC. Its translation is CASSSWGGITGGYTF.